This T cell receptor (beta chain) was retrieved from a study of cytomegalovirus exposure and HLA in healthy donors. For this clone: Its antigen remains unknown.

Assay: immunoSEQ multiplex PCR; the TCRdb copy retains only in-frame clones and omits some. The top ten clones hold 4% of a sample with approximately 110,000 clones, about 88% of them seen once. Germline CDR1 MDHEN, CDR2 SYDVKM. Trimming pared 4 bases from V and 10 bases from J, leaving 10 bases between. The CDR3 has 11 residues. Study-wide findings and caveats: 150 or so TCR beta chains were listed as cytomegalovirus-associated.

The chain has TRBV28 and TRBJ1-2; D perhaps matches TRBD1 (6 bases). The TCR comes from a woman aged 18 to 35 in good health and CMV-seropositive. Sequenced input: PBMCs. The CDR3 region has the DNA TGTGCCAGCAGTTCACAGGGCGACTACACCTTC. Translation: CASSSQGDYTF.